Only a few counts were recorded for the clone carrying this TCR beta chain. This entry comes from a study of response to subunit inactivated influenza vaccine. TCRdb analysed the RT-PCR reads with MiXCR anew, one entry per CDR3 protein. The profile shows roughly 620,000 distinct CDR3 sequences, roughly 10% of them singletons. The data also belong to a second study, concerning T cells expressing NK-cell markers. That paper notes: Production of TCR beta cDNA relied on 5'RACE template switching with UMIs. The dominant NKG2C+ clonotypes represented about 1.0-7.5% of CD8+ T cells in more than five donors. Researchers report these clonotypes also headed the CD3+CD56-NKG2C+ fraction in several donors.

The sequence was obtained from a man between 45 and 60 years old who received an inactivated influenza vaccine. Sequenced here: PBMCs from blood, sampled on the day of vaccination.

The CDR3 region has the DNA TGCGCCAGCAGCTTGGGAGATTGGCGGGGGTCCACCTACGAGCAGTACTTC. Its translation: CASSLGDWRGSTYEQYF. The J gene is TRBJ2-7, the V gene TRBV5-1; 7 positions match TRBD2. Unmatched junction bases numbered 11, after V lost 0 bases and J lost 2 bases. The CDR3 runs 17 residues. CDR1 and CDR2 (germline): SGHRS, YFSETQ.